Shown below are 7 T cell receptor beta chains from a single sample sequenced in a study of T-cell reconstitution after alpha-beta-depleted transplantation in children. For TCRbeta, the library was prepared with unique molecular identifiers. TCRdb processed the PCR reads anew with MiXCR; each CDR3 protein has one entry. There are fewer than 550,000 distinct CDR3 sequences in the sample; about an eighth occur only once, and around 13% lies in the top ten. The sample consisted of PBMCs, mostly from graft donor cells, taken 180 days after TCRalphabeta/CD19-depleted stem cell transplant. All receptors derive from a female patient aged 2-9 years who had a stem cell transplant for aplastic anemia, so the T cells may come from the graft donor.

CDR3: CASRTHRTGLYEQYF. CDR3 nucleotide sequence: TGCGCCAGCAGAACCCATCGGACAGGGTTATACGAGCAGTACTTC. This chain connects TRBV23-1 to TRBJ2-7; 8 nucleotides agree with TRBD1. TRBV23-1 is an open reading frame whose function is uncertain. Trimming removed 6 bases from V and 4 bases from J; junction bases left unmatched: 11. The CDR3 is 15 residues long.

This clonotype has ten or more counts. The V and J genes are TRBV27 and TRBJ1-1; no firm D call. V lost 6 bases, J lost 1 base, and 9 bases lay in between. This CDR3 spans 13 amino acids. Germline loops: CDR1 MNHEY, CDR2 SMNVEV (reference sequence). DNA for the CDR3: TGTGCCAGCAGAAAGGCTCGGAACACTGAAGCTTTCTTT. Amino acids: CASRKARNTEAFF.

This clonotype has just a few counts. The J gene is TRBJ1-5, the V gene TRBV6-1; D gene uncertain. Germline-derived CDR1 and CDR2 are MNHNS and SASEGT. Trimming left V 2 bases short and J 11 bases short, with 7 bases between. The CDR3 consists of 11 residues. This CDR3 is CASSERSSQHF. The CDR3 DNA reads as TGTGCCAGCAGTGAAAGGTCATCCCAGCATTTT.

Only a few counts were recorded for this clonotype. The chain carries TRBV18 and TRBJ2-7, with 7 bases identical to TRBD1. V lost 1 base to trimming and J lost 3 bases; unmatched junction nucleotides: 9. The CDR3 loop spans 16 amino acids. Germline loops: CDR1 KGHSH, CDR2 LQKENI. The CDR3 region is CASSPQPDYRGYEQYF. CDR3 bases: TGTGCCAGCTCACCACAACCGGATTACAGGGGCTACGAGCAGTACTTC.

This clonotype was counted many times. The rearrangement joins TRBV7-2 to TRBJ2-1, with D unresolved. The germline V gene has CDR1 SGHTA and CDR2 FQGNSA. CDR3 length: 15 amino acids. V lost 1 base and J 0 bases, leaving 7 bases between the germline ends. The CDR3 nucleotides read TGTGCCAGCAGCTTAGGACCGAGCTCCTACAATGAGCAGTTCTTC. It encodes CASSLGPSSYNEQFF. The full variable domain, completed using reference TRBV7-2 and TRBJ2-1, is GAGVSQSPSNKVTEKGKDVELRCDPISGHTALYWYRQSLGQGLEFLIYFQGNSAPDKSGLPSDRFSAERTGGSVSTLTIQRTQQEDSAVYLCASSLGPSSYNEQFFGPGTRLTVL.

CDR3 amino acids: CASSLEGLYQETQYF. DNA for the CDR3: TGCGCCAGCAGCTTGGAGGGTTTGTACCAAGAGACCCAGTACTTC. The chain links TRBV5-1 to TRBJ2-5; D gene unclear. The germline V and J ends were trimmed by 0 bases and 0 bases, with 9 bases remaining between them. CDR3 length: 15 residues. Germline assignment: CDR1 SGHRS and CDR2 YFSETQ.

This clonotype was counted only a few times. The rearrangement joins TRBV29-1 to TRBJ1-1, with D tentatively TRBD1 (5 bases). CDR1 is SQVTM and CDR2 is ANQGSEA in the germline V gene. Trimming stripped 0 bases from V and 3 bases from J, with 8 bases between. There are 13 residues in the CDR3. This CDR3 reads CSVEEGDYTEAFF. CDR3 DNA sequence: TGCAGCGTTGAAGAGGGGGACTACACTGAAGCTTTCTTT.